The 9 T cell receptor beta chains below come from one sample, sequenced in a study of T cells in Graves' hyperthyroidism and ophthalmopathy (dated by TCRdb to 2018 to 2020). Receptor amplification or capture employed multiplex PCR. The run used an Illumina HiSeq 2000. Amplification of TCR beta CDR3 regions was carried out from RNA transcripts. For the first round of RT-PCR on the TCR CDR3, the HTBI primer set was used together with the Qiagen OneStep RT-PCR kit. The public reads were reprocessed in TCRdb via fastp at Q25 and MiXCR, keeping in-frame beta chains. Identical CDR3 proteins give one entry, which carries the most common genes and DNA. The sample table holds about 250,000 distinct CDR3 sequences, of which almost 25% were seen once. The ten largest clones capture roughly 35% of the sample. The sequencing input was blood. The receptors here all came from a woman aged 40-49 years with Graves' ophthalmopathy.

Comments on this clonotype: At one end, the junction sequence differs from germline, possibly due to a read error. The gene calls are TRBV12-5 and TRBJ2-7; D gene uncertain. The germline V gene has CDR1 LGHNT and CDR2 FRNRAP. CDR3 length: 12 residues. CDR3 bases: TGTGCTAGTGGCCCGAGCTCCTACGAGCAGTGCTTC. Its protein product is CASGPSSYEQCF.

The V gene is TRBV7-9, the J gene TRBJ2-7, with TRBD1 identical over 10 bases. CDR1 is SEHNR, CDR2 FQNEAQ, per germline (reference sequence). The V gene end was trimmed by 8 bases and the J gene end by 6 bases; junction bases not matched to a gene: 10. CDR3 length equals 14 residues. CDR3 nucleotide sequence: TGTGCCAGCGCACCCGGGACAGGGGAGTCCGAGCAGTACTTC. Translating it yields CASAPGTGESEQYF.

This clonotype was seen ten or more times. This chain joins TRBV19 and TRBJ2-7; D may be TRBD1 or TRBD2 (6 bases each). Trimming cost V 4 bases and J 2 bases, with 12 bases left between them. The CDR3 spans 14 residues. Germline assignment: CDR1 LNHDA and CDR2 SQIVND (reference sequence). The CDR3: CASSKEGGAYEQYF. The CDR3 DNA reads as TGTGCCAGTAGTAAAGAGGGGGGCGCCTACGAGCAGTACTTC. Looking up the rest from reference TRBV19 and TRBJ2-7 gives the full variable domain: DGGITQSPKYLFRKEGQNVTLSCEQNLNHDAMYWYRQDPGQGLRLIYYSQIVNDFQKGDIAEGYSVSREKKESFPLTVTSAQKNPTAFYLCASSKEGGAYEQYFGPGTRLTVT.

The V gene is TRBV6-1, the J gene TRBJ1-1; D gene uncertain. The CDR3 spans 14 residues. The germline gives CDR1 MNHNS, CDR2 SASEGT. Trimming pared 2 bases from V and 6 bases from J, leaving 13 bases between. In DNA form, the CDR3 reads TGTGCCAGCAGTGAAATAGTAAGGAATTCTGAAGCTTTCTTT. Its translation: CASSEIVRNSEAFF.

This clonotype was counted ten times or more. The V and J genes are TRBV5-1 and TRBJ2-7, with 8 bases that match TRBD2. Germline V gives CDR1 SGHRS, CDR2 YFSETQ. This CDR3 is built from 15 residues. J lost 4 bases, V lost 0 bases, and 6 bases had no gene match. The CDR3 here is CASSLELAEQYEQYF. The CDR3 nucleotides are TGCGCCAGCAGCTTGGAACTAGCGGAGCAGTACGAGCAGTACTTC.

This clonotype was seen ten or more times. V is TRBV28 and J is TRBJ1-5, with D unresolved. The CDR3 spans 14 residues. Germline lookup yields CDR1 MDHEN and CDR2 SYDVKM. Trimming took off 2 bases at V and 6 bases at J, with 11 bases between the two ends. CDR3 protein: CASSLAGFAQPQHF. CDR3 nucleotide sequence: TGTGCCAGCAGTTTAGCAGGATTCGCTCAGCCCCAGCATTTT.

This clonotype has at least ten counts. The chain is built from TRBV27 and TRBJ2-7; D remains ambiguous. The V and J ends lost 5 bases and 4 bases respectively, with 12 bases between them. Germline V gene lookup returns CDR1 MNHEY and CDR2 SMNVEV (reference sequence). This CDR3 has 13 amino acids. CDR3 loop: CASSPRPKYEQYF. CDR3 nucleotides: TGTGCCAGCAGTCCCCGCCCTAAATACGAGCAGTACTTC.

This clonotype was recorded at least ten times. The V call is TRBV4-1, the J call TRBJ2-5; TRBD2 might be the D (5 bases). The CDR3 is 13 residues long. The V end lost 2 bases, the J end lost 5 bases, and 9 bases lay between the germline ends. Per germline, CDR1 MGHRA and CDR2 YSYEKL. CDR3 DNA: TGCGCCAGCAGCCAATGGAGGAAGGAGACCCAGTACTTC. Protein product: CASSQWRKETQYF.

This clonotype has ten or more counts. The rearrangement links TRBV20-1 to TRBJ2-7, with 12 bases lining up with TRBD2. The CDR3 runs 18 residues. The V segment lost 0 bases and the J segment 3 bases; nucleotides outside the gene matches: 12. Germline V gene lookup returns CDR1 DFQATT and CDR2 SNEGSKA (reference sequence). This CDR3 reads CSARDPTSGRPPSYEQYF. As DNA, the CDR3 is TGCAGTGCTAGAGATCCGACTAGCGGGAGACCACCGAGCTACGAGCAGTACTTC.